Listed below are T cell receptor beta chains from one sample, sequenced in a study of T cells in Graves' hyperthyroidism and ophthalmopathy. A single record per CDR3 protein comes from TCRdb applying MiXCR to the multiplex PCR reads. Among hundreds of thousands of distinct CDR3 sequences listed, about 24% were seen once. Sequencing was done on a sample of blood. These receptors originate from a woman in her twenties or thirties with Graves' ophthalmopathy. The CDR3 runs from the conserved cysteine through the conserved F or W. D genes are given only for firm matches. Where a row states a size, it is once, few, many or the class of an expanded clone; other rows omit it.

>-|TRBJ1-1|many|TRBV12-3/TRBV12-4
TGTGCCAGCAGTTTATCAAGGTTGGACACTGAAGCTTTCTTT
CASSLSRLDTEAFF
>TRBD2|TRBJ2-5|-|TRBV18
TGTGCCAGCTCAACGAGACTAGCGGGGGGGCTCGAGACCCAGTACTTC
CASSTRLAGGLETQYF
>TRBD1|TRBJ2-5|-|TRBV20-1
TGCAGTGCTAGGGTCAGGGGGTCGTTTGGCCAGTACTTC
CSARVRGSFGQYF
>TRBD2|TRBJ2-5|many|TRBV20-1
TGCAGTGCAGCAGCGGGGGTACAAGAGACCCAGTACTTC
CSAAAGVQETQYF
>-|TRBJ2-5|few|TRBV3-1
TGTGCCAGCAGCGGACCTTTGCTCGGGTCCTCCTGGGAGACCCAGTACTTC
CASSGPLLGSSWETQYF
>-|TRBJ2-5|-|TRBV19
TGTGCCAGTAACCCGCGGGGGCCTTCAGGGACCCAGTACTTC
CASNPRGPSGTQYF
>-|TRBJ1-2|many|TRBV28
TGTGCCAGCACTACCTCGTTCGGGCAGATTAACTATGGCTACACCTTC
CASTTSFGQINYGYTF
>-|TRBJ2-3|many|TRBV20-1
TGCAGTGCTGAGGGGAGTACAGATACGCAGTATTTT
CSAEGSTDTQYF
>TRBD1|TRBJ2-5|-|TRBV20-1
TGCAGTGCTAGAGAACAGGGGCAAGAGACCCAGTACTTC
CSAREQGQETQYF
>-|TRBJ2-2|many|TRBV14
TGTGCCAGCAGCCAAGCGAGGGTGGGGGAGCTGTTTTTT
CASSQARVGELFF